The sample holds a few counts of the clone carrying this T cell receptor (beta chain). These data belong to a study of patients and donors after allogeneic stem cell transplantation. This CDR3 spans 14 amino acids. Germline CDR1 and CDR2: MNHEY and SVGAGI. Trimming removed 1 base from V and 4 bases from J, with 9 bases in between. MiXCR, run by TCRdb on the RT-PCR reads, gives a single entry per CDR3 protein. The table records about a million distinct CDR3 sequences, more than 15% of them present only once. Sequencing was done on a sample of blood, either unsorted or a sorted T cell fraction (not recorded which). This clonotype was obtained from a human donor who was either an allogeneic HSCT recipient or a stem cell or donor lymphocyte infusion donor (not recorded which). It is not recorded whose cells these are; they may come from a transplant donor. The rearrangement joins TRBV6-5 to TRBJ2-3; maybe TRBD1 (5 bases). The DNA for the CDR3 is TGTGCCAGCAGTTACTTTAGGGGCGCAGATACGCAGTATTTT. Encoded protein: CASSYFRGADTQYF.